This TCR beta chain was retrieved from a study of CD8 T cells in Susac syndrome. The germline CDR1 and CDR2 sequences are LGHNA and YSLEER. CDR3 length equals 21 residues. Trimming pared 4 bases from V and 0 bases from J, leaving 30 bases between. cDNA came from approximately 0.5 to 1 ug RNA primed by random hexamers. It was immunoSEQ multiplex PCR that amplified TCR beta CDR3 across 54 Vbeta and 13 Jbeta. MiXCR was run by TCRdb on the immunoSEQ multiplex PCR reads, yielding one entry per CDR3 protein. The table shows tens of thousands of distinct CDR3 sequences, with 90% to 95% occurring only once. On this clonotype itself: The target antigen is unknown.

General study findings and limits: A relatively small number of individuals underwent TCR sequencing and HLA analysis.

It was negative isolation that provided the CD8+ and CD4+ T cells, whereas TEMRA cells were enriched by FACS. Specimen: CD8+ T cells from PBMCs. V usage is TRBV4-3 and J usage is TRBJ1-2; the D gene is possibly TRBD1 (6 bases). The receptor was derived from a human donor with multiple sclerosis. CDR3 in amino acids: CASSPIRRAYTPWTANYGYTF. CDR3 nucleotides: TGCGCCAGCAGCCCCATCCGGCGGGCCTATACCCCCTGGACAGCTAACTATGGCTACACCTTC.